The 27 T cell receptor beta chains listed next were all sequenced from one sample in a study of beta chain features in type 1 diabetes. Sequencing targeted expressed TCRB transcripts, as all isolated RNA had been reverse transcribed. Sequencing used immunoSEQ multiplex PCR; TCRdb keeps in-frame clones, though not all of them. The table has a few hundred thousand clones, about 11% seen once. Study results and caveats: All four CD4+ subsets of Type 1 diabetes patients contained TCRB CDR3s that were moderately but significantly shorter.

What these receptors recognize is not known. Sequencing was carried out using naive CD4+ T cells from blood. The receptor set was obtained from a man aged 25 to 40 with type 1 diabetes.

This clone was observed a handful of times. The J gene is TRBJ1-5, the V gene TRBV2, with a possible D match to TRBD1 (6 bases). CDR1 and CDR2 (germline): SNHLY, FYNNEI. The CDR3 loop spans 15 amino acids. V lost 6 bases and J 5 bases, leaving 17 bases between the germline ends. CDR3 sequence (DNA): TGTGCCAGCAGGGAGCGGGACACAGATTATCAGCCCCAGCATTTT. This encodes CASRERDTDYQPQHF.

This clone came up a few times. This sequence joins TRBV4-3 and TRBJ1-5; D ambiguous. This CDR3 has 13 residues. V was shortened by 4 bases and J by 6 bases, with 10 bases between the two germline ends. Germline CDR1 is LGHNA and CDR2 is YSLEER. The CDR3 DNA sequence: TGCGCCAGCAGCCTCGGTCGCTCTCAGCCCCAGCATTTT. Its translation: CASSLGRSQPQHF.

The chain links TRBV2 to TRBJ2-5, with a tentative D call TRBD2 (5 bases). CDR1 and CDR2 from the germline V gene are SNHLY and FYNNEI. The germline V and J ends were trimmed by 5 bases and 2 bases, with 12 bases remaining between them. The CDR3 is 14 amino acids. The CDR3 sequence: CASSPSGIQETQYF. The DNA of the CDR3 is TGTGCCAGCAGTCCCTCGGGAATTCAAGAGACCCAGTACTTC.

This clone turned up a few times. The chain recombines TRBV6-5 with TRBJ2-1, with TRBD2 matching 8 bases. Germline CDR1 is MNHEY and CDR2 is SVGAGI. The V gene end was trimmed by 6 bases and the J gene end by 6 bases; junction bases not matched to a gene: 7. The CDR3 spans 14 residues. CDR3 DNA: TGTGCCAGCAGCTCGGGGGGGTTCCTCAATGAGCAGTTCTTC. Translation gives CASSSGGFLNEQFF.

This clone showed up just a few times. V gene TRBV5-1 combines with J gene TRBJ2-2, with 10 bases aligning to TRBD1. The V segment lost 7 bases and the J segment 4 bases; nucleotides outside the gene matches: 4. Germline V gene data show CDR1 as SGHRS and CDR2 as YFSETQ. The CDR3 runs 14 residues. As DNA, the CDR3 is TGCGCCAGCTCCGACAGGGGGCCCACCGGGGAGCTGTTTTTT. It encodes CASSDRGPTGELFF.

The CDR3 loop reads CASSRRFQETQYF. The CDR3 nucleotides read TGTGCCAGCAGCCGGAGGTTCCAAGAGACCCAGTACTTC. The rearrangement joins TRBV7-3 to TRBJ2-5, with a weak D call TRBD2 (5 bases). V shed 5 bases and J shed 1 base, with 8 bases lying between them. CDR1 and CDR2 from the germline V gene are SGHTA and FQGTGA. The CDR3 loop spans 13 amino acids.

The chain couples TRBV7-9 to TRBJ1-1, with unresolved D. The V end was cut by 5 bases, the J end by 4 bases, with 8 bases between. Germline CDR1 reads SEHNR; CDR2 reads FQNEAQ (reference sequence). CDR3 size: 12 residues. Here the CDR3 reads CASSPEPTEAFF. CDR3 nucleotides: TGTGCCAGCAGCCCCGAGCCCACTGAAGCTTTCTTT.

This rearrangement joins TRBV5-1 to TRBJ2-1; the match to TRBD1 covers 8 bases. V lost 1 base to trimming and J lost 2 bases; unmatched junction nucleotides: 2. The CDR3 length is 15 residues. Germline-derived CDR1 and CDR2 are SGHRS and YFSETQ. As DNA, the CDR3 is TGCGCCAGCAGCTTGACAGGGGGTACCTACAATGAGCAGTTCTTC. As protein: CASSLTGGTYNEQFF. The full variable domain, rest sourced from reference TRBV5-1 and TRBJ2-1, is KAGVTQTPRYLIKTRGQQVTLSCSPISGHRSVSWYQQTPGQGLQFLFEYFSETQRNKGNFPGRFSGRQFSNSRSEMNVSTLELGDSALYLCASSLTGGTYNEQFFGPGTRLTVL.

The gene calls are TRBV5-1 and TRBJ2-7; D perhaps matches TRBD1 (6 bases). V lost 0 bases and J lost 3, with 10 bases in between. The CDR3 covers 14 residues. CDR1 SGHRS and CDR2 YFSETQ come from the germline V gene. CDR3 nucleotide sequence: TGCGCCAGCAGCTTGGAAGGGACAAACTACGAGCAGTACTTC. Its translation: CASSLEGTNYEQYF.

This clone showed up just a few times. The chain recombines TRBV5-4 with TRBJ2-1, with D perhaps matching TRBD1 (5 bases). Trimming removed 4 bases from V and 9 bases from J, with 17 bases in between. The length of the CDR3 is 14 residues. Germline V gene data show CDR1 as SGHNT and CDR2 as YYREEE (reference sequence). The chain's CDR3 is CASSEQSQGSEQFF. DNA for the CDR3: TGTGCCAGCAGCGAGCAATCCCAGGGTAGTGAGCAGTTCTTC.

This clone was recorded a few times. The V and J genes are TRBV2 and TRBJ2-1; possible D gene TRBD1, 7 bases. The CDR3 is 14 amino acids. The germline V gene encodes CDR1 SNHLY and CDR2 FYNNEI. The germline V and J ends were trimmed by 5 bases and 8 bases, with 16 bases remaining between them. CDR3 protein: CASSPQGGGDEQFF. The CDR3 DNA follows: TGTGCCAGCAGTCCCCAGGGGGGTGGCGATGAGCAGTTCTTC.

V and J are TRBV6-5 and TRBJ2-7; 8 nucleotides agree with TRBD2. The ends lost 0 bases at V and 3 bases at J; junction bases unmatched: 7. The CDR3 contains 16 residues. Germline V gene sequence: CDR1 MNHEY, CDR2 SVGAGI. The CDR3 nucleotides read TGTGCCAGCAGTTACTCAGGATTAGCGGGACTCTACGAGCAGTACTTC. Its protein product is CASSYSGLAGLYEQYF.

This chain uses TRBV29-1 with TRBJ1-5, with unresolved D. This CDR3 region has 12 residues. Germline V gene lookup returns CDR1 SQVTM and CDR2 ANQGSEA. V dropped 4 bases and J dropped 3 bases, with 7 bases sitting between them. CDR3 sequence reads: CSVGGTNQPQHF. CDR3 coding DNA: TGCAGCGTTGGTGGCACCAATCAGCCCCAGCATTTT. Combining the CDR3 with reference TRBV29-1 and TRBJ1-5 gives the whole variable domain SAVISQKPSRDICQRGTSLTIQCQVDSQVTMMFWYRQQPGQSLTLIATANQGSEATYESGFVIDKFPISRPNLTFSTLTVSNMSPEDSSIYLCSVGGTNQPQHFGDGTRLSIL.

The chain recombines TRBV9 with TRBJ2-3; 8 bases are shared with TRBD2. Unmatched junction bases numbered 9, after V lost 4 bases and J lost 5 bases. Germline CDR1 SGDLS, CDR2 YYNGEE. This CDR3 has 15 amino acids. CDR3 protein: CASSRGGTRGDTQYF. DNA of the CDR3: TGTGCCAGCAGCCGCGGGGGGACGCGCGGAGATACGCAGTATTTT.

J is TRBJ1-1 and V is TRBV6-5, with a weak D call TRBD1 (6 bases). Per the germline V gene, CDR1 is MNHEY and CDR2 is SVGAGI. The CDR3 length is 14 residues. With 5 bases removed from V and 3 bases from J, the gap between germline ends came to 13 bases. The CDR3 DNA reads as TGTGCCAGCAGTCGACAGGTCAGAGACACTGAAGCTTTCTTT. As protein: CASSRQVRDTEAFF.

This clone was recorded a few times. CDR3 amino acids: CASSLAGGAQPQHF. CDR3 nucleotide sequence: TGTGCCAGCAGCTTGGCGGGAGGGGCTCAGCCCCAGCATTTT. V is TRBV5-6 and J is TRBJ1-5; a weak D match, TRBD1 (5 bases). CDR1 and CDR2 from the germline V gene are SGHDT and YYEEEE. The ends were cut back, 0 bases at V and 6 bases at J, with 10 bases in the middle. CDR3 length: 14 residues.

The gene calls are TRBV28 and TRBJ1-1; 7 bases map to TRBD1. In germline, CDR1 is MDHEN, CDR2 SYDVKM. CDR3 length: 14 residues. The V segment lost 7 bases and the J segment 4 bases; nucleotides outside the gene matches: 9. Here the CDR3 reads CASNQGGDFTEAFF. CDR3 coding DNA: TGTGCCAGCAATCAAGGGGGCGATTTCACTGAAGCTTTCTTT.

The J gene is TRBJ1-2, the V gene TRBV2; D is perhaps TRBD1 (5 bases). Germline V gene sequence: CDR1 SNHLY, CDR2 FYNNEI. V lost 6 bases, J lost 6 bases, and 14 bases lay in between. This CDR3 contains 13 residues. The CDR3 coding sequence is TGTGCCAGCAGCAGGGAGGGTCGGAATGGCTACACCTTC. This sequence encodes CASSREGRNGYTF.

This clone was counted only a few times. This chain joins TRBV6-6 and TRBJ1-1; weak D call: TRBD1 (5 bases). CDR3 length: 12 residues. Germline values: CDR1 MNHNY, CDR2 SVGAGI (reference sequence). Trimming stripped 5 bases from V and 5 bases from J, with 9 bases between. CDR3 bases: TGTGCCAGCAGTCCCGGGGGGACTGAAGCTTTCTTT. Residues: CASSPGGTEAFF.

The chain links TRBV6-4 to TRBJ2-2; D possibly corresponds to TRBD1 (5 bases). The CDR3 runs to 16 residues. Per the germline V gene, CDR1 is MRHNA and CDR2 is SNTAGT. The germline V and J ends were trimmed by 3 bases and 0 bases, with 11 bases remaining between them. CDR3 nucleotide sequence: TGTGCCAGCAGTGATGTGACAGCAGCGAACACCGGGGAGCTGTTTTTT. Translating gives CASSDVTAANTGELFF.

This clone was observed a handful of times. The chain recombines TRBV2 with TRBJ1-2, with D perhaps TRBD1 (6 bases). The CDR3 loop spans 14 amino acids. CDR1 and CDR2 (germline): SNHLY, FYNNEI. Trimming cost V 3 bases and J 5 bases, with 13 bases left between them. Written as DNA, the CDR3 is TGTGCCAGCAGTGAGCAAACCGGGACATATGGCTACACCTTC. Translation gives CASSEQTGTYGYTF.

V and J are TRBV4-2 and TRBJ1-2; D call uncertain. The CDR3 covers 15 residues. V dropped 0 bases and J dropped 8 bases, with 16 bases sitting between them. The germline V gene has CDR1 LGHNA and CDR2 YNFKEQ. Here the CDR3 reads CASSQDRGQPNGYTF. CDR3 nucleotides: TGTGCCAGCAGCCAAGATAGAGGCCAGCCTAACGGCTACACCTTC.

The V and J genes are TRBV7-9 and TRBJ1-5; 7 positions agree with TRBD1. The germline V gene has CDR1 SEHNR and CDR2 FQNEAQ (reference sequence). This CDR3 is 16 amino acids long. Losses at the gene ends were 5 bases for V and 0 bases for J; bases not matched to a gene: 7. CDR3 sequence reads: CASSQGGSYSNQPQHF. The DNA of the CDR3 is TGTGCCAGCAGCCAGGGGGGTTCCTATAGCAATCAGCCCCAGCATTTT.

This clone has more than one count but fewer than ten. CDR3 protein: CASSVRDGNTEAFF. The CDR3 DNA reads as TGTGCCAGCAGCGTACGGGATGGGAACACTGAAGCTTTCTTT. This chain uses TRBV9 with TRBJ1-1; D not resolved. The CDR3 consists of 14 residues. With 1 base removed from V and 1 base from J, the gap between germline ends came to 8 bases. Germline CDR1 SGDLS, CDR2 YYNGEE.

The gene calls are TRBV5-4 and TRBJ2-7; 11 positions agree with TRBD2. Germline CDR1 SGHNT, CDR2 YYREEE (reference sequence). J lost 2 bases, V lost 4 bases, and 5 bases had no gene match. This CDR3 is built from 15 residues. The CDR3 DNA sequence: TGTGCCAGCAGCCCTACTAGCGGGGGCCCCTACGAGCAGTACTTC. This encodes CASSPTSGGPYEQYF.

The chain is built from TRBV28 and TRBJ1-1; the D gene is possibly TRBD1 (5 bases). The CDR3 contains 14 residues. V dropped 5 bases and J dropped 1 base, with 11 bases sitting between them. In germline, CDR1 is MDHEN, CDR2 SYDVKM. CDR3 in DNA: TGTGCCAGCAGTATGGGACTCCCGAACACTGAAGCTTTCTTT. This codes for CASSMGLPNTEAFF.

This clone has more than one count but fewer than ten. V and J are TRBV7-8 and TRBJ2-4; no clear D gene. Germline V gene sequence: CDR1 SGHVS, CDR2 FQNEAQ. The germline V and J ends were trimmed by 1 base and 0 bases, with 4 bases remaining between them. The CDR3 contains 14 residues. For the CDR3, the DNA is TGTGCCAGCAGCTTAGGGCCAGCCAAAAACATTCAGTACTTC. This codes for CASSLGPAKNIQYF.